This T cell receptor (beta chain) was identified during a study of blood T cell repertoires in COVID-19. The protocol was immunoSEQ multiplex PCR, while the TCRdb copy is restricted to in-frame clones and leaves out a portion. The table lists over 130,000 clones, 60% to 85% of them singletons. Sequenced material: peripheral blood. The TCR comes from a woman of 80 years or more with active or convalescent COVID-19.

The DNA of the CDR3 is TGCAGCGTTGCACAGGGGGGAACTAATGAAAAACTGTTTTTT. Translated: CSVAQGGTNEKLFF. The chain joins TRBV29-1 to TRBJ1-4; 8 bases are shared with TRBD1. J lost 1 base, V lost 4 bases, and 2 bases had no gene match. The germline CDR1 and CDR2 sequences are SQVTM and ANQGSEA. This CDR3 is built from 14 residues.